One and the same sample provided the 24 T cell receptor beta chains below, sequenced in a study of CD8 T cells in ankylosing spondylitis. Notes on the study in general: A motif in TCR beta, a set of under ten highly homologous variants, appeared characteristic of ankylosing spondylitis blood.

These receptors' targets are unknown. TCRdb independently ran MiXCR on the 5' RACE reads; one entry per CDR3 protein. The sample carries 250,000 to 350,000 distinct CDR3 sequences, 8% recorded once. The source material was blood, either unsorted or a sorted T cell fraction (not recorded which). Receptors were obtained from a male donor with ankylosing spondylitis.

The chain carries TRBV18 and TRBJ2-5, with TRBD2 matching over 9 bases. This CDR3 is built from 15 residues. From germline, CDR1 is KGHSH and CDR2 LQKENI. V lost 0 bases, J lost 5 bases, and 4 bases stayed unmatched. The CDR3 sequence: CASSPPSLAGETQYF. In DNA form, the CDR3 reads TGTGCCAGCTCACCACCGTCGCTAGCGGGGGAGACCCAGTACTTC.

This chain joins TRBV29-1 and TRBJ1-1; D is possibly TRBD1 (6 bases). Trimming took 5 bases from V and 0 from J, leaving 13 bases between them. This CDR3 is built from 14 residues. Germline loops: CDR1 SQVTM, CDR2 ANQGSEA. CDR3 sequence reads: CSVTQTGVNTEAFF. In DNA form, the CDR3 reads TGCAGCGTTACCCAGACAGGCGTGAACACTGAAGCTTTCTTT. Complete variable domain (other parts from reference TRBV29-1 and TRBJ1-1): SAVISQKPSRDICQRGTSLTIQCQVDSQVTMMFWYRQQPGQSLTLIATANQGSEATYESGFVIDKFPISRPNLTFSTLTVSNMSPEDSSIYLCSVTQTGVNTEAFFGQGTRLTVV.

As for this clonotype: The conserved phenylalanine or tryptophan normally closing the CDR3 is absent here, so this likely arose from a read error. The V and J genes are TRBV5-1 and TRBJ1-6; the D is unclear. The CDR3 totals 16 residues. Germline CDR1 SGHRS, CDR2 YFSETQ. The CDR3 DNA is TGCGTCAGCAGCTGGCGTCGGGCTGACTACAATTCACCCCTCCACATT. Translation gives CVSSWRRADYNSPLHI.

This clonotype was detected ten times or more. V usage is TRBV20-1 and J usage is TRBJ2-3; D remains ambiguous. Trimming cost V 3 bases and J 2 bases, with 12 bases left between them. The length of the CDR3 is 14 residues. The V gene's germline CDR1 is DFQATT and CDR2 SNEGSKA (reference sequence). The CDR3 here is CSASSQGYTDTQYF. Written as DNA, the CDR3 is TGCAGTGCTAGCTCACAAGGATACACAGATACGCAGTATTTT.

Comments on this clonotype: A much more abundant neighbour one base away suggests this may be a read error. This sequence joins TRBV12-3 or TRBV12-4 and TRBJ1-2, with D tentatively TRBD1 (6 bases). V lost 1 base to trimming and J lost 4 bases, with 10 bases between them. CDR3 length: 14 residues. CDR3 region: CASSLGGTSYGYTF. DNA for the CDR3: TGTGCCAGCAGTTTAGGTGGGACATCCTATGGCTACACCTTC.

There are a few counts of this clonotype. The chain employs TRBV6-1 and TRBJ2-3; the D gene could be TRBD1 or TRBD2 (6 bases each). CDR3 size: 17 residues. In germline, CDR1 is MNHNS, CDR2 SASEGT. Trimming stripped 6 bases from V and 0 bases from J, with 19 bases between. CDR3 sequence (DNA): TGTGCCAGCAGCCTCTGGGGCAGGGGAGGAAGCACAGATACGCAGTATTTT. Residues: CASSLWGRGGSTDTQYF.

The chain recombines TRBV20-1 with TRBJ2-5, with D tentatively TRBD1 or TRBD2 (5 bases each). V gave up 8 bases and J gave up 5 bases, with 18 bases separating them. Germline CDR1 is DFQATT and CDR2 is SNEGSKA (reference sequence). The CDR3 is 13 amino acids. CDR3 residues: CSPSEGYGETQYF. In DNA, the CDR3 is TGCAGTCCATCCGAGGGGTACGGGGAGACCCAGTACTTC.

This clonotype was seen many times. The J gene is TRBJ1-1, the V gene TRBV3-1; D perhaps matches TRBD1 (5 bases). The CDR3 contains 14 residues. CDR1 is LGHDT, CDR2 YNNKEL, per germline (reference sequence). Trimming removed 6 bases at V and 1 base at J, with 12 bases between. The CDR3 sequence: CASSPQGGNTEAFF. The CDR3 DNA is TGTGCCAGCAGTCCCCAGGGAGGGAACACTGAAGCTTTCTTT.

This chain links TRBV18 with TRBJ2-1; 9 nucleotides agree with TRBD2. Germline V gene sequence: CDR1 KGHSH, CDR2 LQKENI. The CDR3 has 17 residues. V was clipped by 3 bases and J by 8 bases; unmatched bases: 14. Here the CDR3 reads CASSPQAGGGVAHEQFF. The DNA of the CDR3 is TGTGCCAGCTCACCCCAAGCGGGAGGAGGTGTTGCGCATGAGCAGTTCTTC.

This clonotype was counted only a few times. The CDR3 DNA sequence: TGCAGCGTTGAGAGACAGGGCTATGAGCAGTTCTTC. Translation: CSVERQGYEQFF. This chain uses TRBV29-1 with TRBJ2-1; TRBD1 matches at 7 bases. Germline assignment: CDR1 SQVTM and CDR2 ANQGSEA. CDR3 length: 12 residues. V was pared by 3 bases and J by 8 bases, with 4 bases of the junction left unmatched.

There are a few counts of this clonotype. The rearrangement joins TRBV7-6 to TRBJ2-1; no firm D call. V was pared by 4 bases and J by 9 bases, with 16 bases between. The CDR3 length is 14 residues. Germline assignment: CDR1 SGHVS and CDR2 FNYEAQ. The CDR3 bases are TGTGCCAGCAGCTCCGCTAGGACCGCCGCTGAGCAGTTCTTC. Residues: CASSSARTAAEQFF.

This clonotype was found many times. The CDR3 DNA sequence: TGCGCCAGCAGCCAAGGTCAGGGGTTTTCACCCCTCCACTTT. It codes for CASSQGQGFSPLHF. This chain uses TRBV4-1 with TRBJ1-6, with D possibly TRBD1 on 6 matching bases. The CDR3 sequence is 14 residues long. Trimming shortened V by 1 base and J by 9 bases, and 10 bases separated the two germline ends. Germline lookup yields CDR1 MGHRA and CDR2 YSYEKL.

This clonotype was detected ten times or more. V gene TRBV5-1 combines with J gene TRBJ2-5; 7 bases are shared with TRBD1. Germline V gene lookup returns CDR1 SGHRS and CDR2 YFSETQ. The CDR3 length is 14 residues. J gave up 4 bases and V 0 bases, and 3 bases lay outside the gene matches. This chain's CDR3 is CASSLGDSPETQYF. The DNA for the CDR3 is TGCGCCAGCAGCTTGGGGGACAGCCCAGAGACCCAGTACTTC.

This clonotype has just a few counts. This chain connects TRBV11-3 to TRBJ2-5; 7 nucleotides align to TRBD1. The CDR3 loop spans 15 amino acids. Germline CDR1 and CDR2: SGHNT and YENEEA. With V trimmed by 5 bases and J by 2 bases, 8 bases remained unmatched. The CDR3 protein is CASSQNGQDQETQYF. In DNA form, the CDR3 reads TGTGCCAGCAGCCAGAACGGACAGGATCAAGAGACCCAGTACTTC.

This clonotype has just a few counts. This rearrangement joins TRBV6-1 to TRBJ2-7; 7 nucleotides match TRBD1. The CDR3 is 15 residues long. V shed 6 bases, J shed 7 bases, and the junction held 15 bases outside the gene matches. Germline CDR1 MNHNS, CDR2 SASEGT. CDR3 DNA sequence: TGTGCCAGCAGCCGGTCGGCGGCAGGGGGTTCGGAGCAGTACTTC. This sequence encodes CASSRSAAGGSEQYF.

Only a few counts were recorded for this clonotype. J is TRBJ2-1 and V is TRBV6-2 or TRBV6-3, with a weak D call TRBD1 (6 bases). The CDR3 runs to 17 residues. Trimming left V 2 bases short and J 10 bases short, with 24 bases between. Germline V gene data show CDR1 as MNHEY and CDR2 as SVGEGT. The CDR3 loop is CASSYPARGWDPSEQFF. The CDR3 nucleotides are TGTGCCAGCAGTTACCCCGCCAGGGGTTGGGACCCGTCGGAGCAGTTCTTC.

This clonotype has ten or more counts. In DNA, the CDR3 is TGTGCCAGCAGCCAAGTTCTGGACAGAAACAATGAGCAGTTCTTC. This gives the protein CASSQVLDRNNEQFF. The chain has TRBV3-1 and TRBJ2-1; D may be TRBD1 (6 bases). The CDR3 extends over 15 amino acids. CDR1 is LGHDT, CDR2 YNNKEL, per germline (reference sequence). V was trimmed by 1 base and J by 5 bases, leaving 12 bases between them.

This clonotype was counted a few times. CDR3 region: CASSLWAGQETQYF. For the CDR3, the DNA is TGTGCCAGCAGCTTATGGGCAGGCCAAGAGACCCAGTACTTC. The rearrangement joins TRBV7-8 to TRBJ2-5; D unclear. The ends were cut back, 2 bases at V and 1 base at J, with 8 bases in the middle. The V gene's germline CDR1 is SGHVS and CDR2 FQNEAQ. The CDR3 sequence is 14 residues long.

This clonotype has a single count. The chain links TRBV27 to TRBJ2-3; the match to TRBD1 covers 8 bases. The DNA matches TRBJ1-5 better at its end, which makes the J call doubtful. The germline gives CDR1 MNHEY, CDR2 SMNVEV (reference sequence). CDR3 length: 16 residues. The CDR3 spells CASSFGGQDSTDTQHF. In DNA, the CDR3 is TGTGCCAGCAGTTTTGGGGGACAGGACTCCACAGATACGCAGCATTTT.

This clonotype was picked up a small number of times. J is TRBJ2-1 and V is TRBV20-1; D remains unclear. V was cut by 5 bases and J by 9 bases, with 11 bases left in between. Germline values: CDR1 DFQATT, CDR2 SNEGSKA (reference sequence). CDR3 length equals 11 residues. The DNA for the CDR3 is TGCAGTGCTCATGTTTGGGGTGAGCAGTTCTTC. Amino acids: CSAHVWGEQFF.

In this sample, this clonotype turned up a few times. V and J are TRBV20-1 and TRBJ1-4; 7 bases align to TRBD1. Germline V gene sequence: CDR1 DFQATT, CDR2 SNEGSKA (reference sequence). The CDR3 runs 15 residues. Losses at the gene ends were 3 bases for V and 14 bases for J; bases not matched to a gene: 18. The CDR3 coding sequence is TGCAGTGCTAGCGGAGGGACAGCTAGTAATGAAAGGCTGTTTTTT. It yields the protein CSASGGTASNERLFF.

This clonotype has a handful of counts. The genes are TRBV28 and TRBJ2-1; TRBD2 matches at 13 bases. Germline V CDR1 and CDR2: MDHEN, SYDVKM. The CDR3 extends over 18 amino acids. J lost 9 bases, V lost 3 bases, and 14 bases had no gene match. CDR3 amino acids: CASSFYGLLAGGPGEQFF. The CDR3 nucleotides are TGTGCCAGCAGTTTCTACGGTCTACTAGCGGGAGGGCCCGGTGAGCAGTTCTTC.

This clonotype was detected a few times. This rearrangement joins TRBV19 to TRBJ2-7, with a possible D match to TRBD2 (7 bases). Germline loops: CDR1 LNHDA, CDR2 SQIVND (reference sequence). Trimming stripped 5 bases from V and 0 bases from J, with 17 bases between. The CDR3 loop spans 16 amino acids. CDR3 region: CASSLLGGRFSYEQYF. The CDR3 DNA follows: TGTGCCAGTAGTTTACTCGGGGGGCGATTCTCCTACGAGCAGTACTTC.

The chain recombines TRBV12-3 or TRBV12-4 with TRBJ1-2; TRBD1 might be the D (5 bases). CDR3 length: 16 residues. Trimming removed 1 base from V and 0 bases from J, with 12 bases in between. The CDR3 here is CASSLVWGGTNYGYTF. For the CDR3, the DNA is TGTGCCAGCAGTTTAGTGTGGGGGGGTACTAACTATGGCTACACCTTC.